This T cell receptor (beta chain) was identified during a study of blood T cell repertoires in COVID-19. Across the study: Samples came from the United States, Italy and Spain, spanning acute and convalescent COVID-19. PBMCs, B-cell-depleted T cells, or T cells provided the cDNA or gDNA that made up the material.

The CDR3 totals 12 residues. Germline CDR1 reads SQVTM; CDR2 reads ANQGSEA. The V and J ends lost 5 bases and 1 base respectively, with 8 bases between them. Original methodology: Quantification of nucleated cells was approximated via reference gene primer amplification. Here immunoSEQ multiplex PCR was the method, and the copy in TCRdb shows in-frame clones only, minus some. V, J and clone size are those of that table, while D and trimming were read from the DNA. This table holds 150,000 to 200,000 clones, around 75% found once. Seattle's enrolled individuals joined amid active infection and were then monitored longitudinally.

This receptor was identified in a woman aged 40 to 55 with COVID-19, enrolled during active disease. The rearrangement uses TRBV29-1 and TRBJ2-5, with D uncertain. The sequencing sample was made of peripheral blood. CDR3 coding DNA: TGCAGCGTTTCGATGAGCCAAGAGACCCAGTACTTC. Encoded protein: CSVSMSQETQYF.